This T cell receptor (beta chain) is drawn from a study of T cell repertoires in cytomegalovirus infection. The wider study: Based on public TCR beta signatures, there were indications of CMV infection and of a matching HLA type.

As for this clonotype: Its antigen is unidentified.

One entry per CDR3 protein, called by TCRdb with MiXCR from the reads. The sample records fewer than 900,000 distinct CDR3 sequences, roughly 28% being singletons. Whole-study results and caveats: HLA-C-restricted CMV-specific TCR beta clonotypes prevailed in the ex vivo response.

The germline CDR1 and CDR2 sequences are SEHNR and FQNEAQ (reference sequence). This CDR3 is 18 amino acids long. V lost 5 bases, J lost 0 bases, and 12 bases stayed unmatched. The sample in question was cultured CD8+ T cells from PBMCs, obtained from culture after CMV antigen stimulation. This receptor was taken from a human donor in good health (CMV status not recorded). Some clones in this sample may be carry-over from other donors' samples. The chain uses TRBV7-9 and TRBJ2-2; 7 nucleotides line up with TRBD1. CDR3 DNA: TGTGCCAGCAGCCCGCTCCCACAGGGGCCTCCGAACACCGGGGAGCTGTTTTTT. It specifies CASSPLPQGPPNTGELFF.